This record concerns one T cell receptor (beta chain) sequence. Its antigen is currently unknown. This record belongs to a study of cytomegalovirus exposure and HLA in healthy donors. Study observations and caveats: Apart from CMV serostatus, no immune exposure information was available.

Germline V gene data show CDR1 as SGDLS and CDR2 as YYNGEE. CDR3 length: 15 amino acids. J lost 3 bases, V lost 6 bases, and 11 bases had no gene match. PCR used 60 Vbeta primers and 13 Jbeta primers. Assay used: immunoSEQ multiplex PCR; TCRdb lists only in-frame clones, some missing. The table lists more than 80,000 clones, around 83% of them singletons. J is TRBJ2-7 and V is TRBV9; 8 nucleotides align to TRBD2. The origin of this receptor is a female donor in good health and CMV-seropositive. Input material: PBMCs. CDR3 residues: CASTPTPAGGYEQYF. In DNA form, the CDR3 reads TGTGCCAGCACCCCCACCCCCGCGGGAGGCTACGAGCAGTACTTC.